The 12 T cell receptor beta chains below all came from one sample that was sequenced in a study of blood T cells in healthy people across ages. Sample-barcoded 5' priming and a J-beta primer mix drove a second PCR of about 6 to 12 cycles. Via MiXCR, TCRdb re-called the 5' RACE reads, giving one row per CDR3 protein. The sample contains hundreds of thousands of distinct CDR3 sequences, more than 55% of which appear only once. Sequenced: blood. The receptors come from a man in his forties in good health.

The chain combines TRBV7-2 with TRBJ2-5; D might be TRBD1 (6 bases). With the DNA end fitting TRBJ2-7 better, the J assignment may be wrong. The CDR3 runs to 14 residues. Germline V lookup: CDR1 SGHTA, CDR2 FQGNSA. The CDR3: CASGLGGDTYEQYF. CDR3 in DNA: TGTGCCAGCGGCCTCGGTGGGGACACCTACGAGCAGTACTTC.

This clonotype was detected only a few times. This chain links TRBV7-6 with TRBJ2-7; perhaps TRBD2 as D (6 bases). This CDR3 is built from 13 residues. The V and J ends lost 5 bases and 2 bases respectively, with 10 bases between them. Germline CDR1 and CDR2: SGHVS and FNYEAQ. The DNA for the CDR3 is TGTGCCAGCAGCGGGGCGGGGACCTACGAGCAGTACTTC. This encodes CASSGAGTYEQYF.

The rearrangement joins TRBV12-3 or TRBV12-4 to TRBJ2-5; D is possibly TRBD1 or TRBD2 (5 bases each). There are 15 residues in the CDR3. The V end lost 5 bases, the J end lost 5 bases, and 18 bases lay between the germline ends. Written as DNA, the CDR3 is TGTGCCAGCAGTGGGTCCGGGACCCCGCGGGAGACCCAGTACTTC. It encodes CASSGSGTPRETQYF.

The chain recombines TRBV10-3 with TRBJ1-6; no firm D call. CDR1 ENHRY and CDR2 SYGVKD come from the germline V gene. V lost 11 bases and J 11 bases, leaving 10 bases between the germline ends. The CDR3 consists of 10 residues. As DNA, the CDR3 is TGTGCCGTCCTTTTGGCACCCCTCCACTTT. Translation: CAVLLAPLHF.

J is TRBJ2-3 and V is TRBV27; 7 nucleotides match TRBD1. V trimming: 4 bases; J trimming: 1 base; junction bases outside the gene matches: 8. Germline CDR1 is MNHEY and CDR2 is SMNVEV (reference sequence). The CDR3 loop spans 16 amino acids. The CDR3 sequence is CASSSLTGDGTDTQYF. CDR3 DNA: TGTGCCAGCAGTTCATTAACAGGGGACGGCACAGATACGCAGTATTTT.

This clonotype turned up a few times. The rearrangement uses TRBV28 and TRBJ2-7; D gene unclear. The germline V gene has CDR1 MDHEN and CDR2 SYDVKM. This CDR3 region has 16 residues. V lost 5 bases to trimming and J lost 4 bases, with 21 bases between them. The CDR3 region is CASSHPFIQAHYEQYF. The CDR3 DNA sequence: TGTGCCAGCAGTCACCCCTTCATTCAGGCCCATTACGAGCAGTACTTC. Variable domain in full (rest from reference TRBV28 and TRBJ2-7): DVKVTQSSRYLVKRTGEKVFLECVQDMDHENMFWYRQDPGLGLRLIYFSYDVKMKEKGDIPEGYSVSREKKERFSLILESASTNQTSMYLCASSHPFIQAHYEQYFGPGTRLTVT.

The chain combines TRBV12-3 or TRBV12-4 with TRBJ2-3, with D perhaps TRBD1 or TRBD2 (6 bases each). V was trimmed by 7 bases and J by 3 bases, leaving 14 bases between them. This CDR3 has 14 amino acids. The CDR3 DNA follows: TGTGCCAGCAACAAGGGGGGTAGTACAGATACGCAGTATTTT. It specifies CASNKGGSTDTQYF.

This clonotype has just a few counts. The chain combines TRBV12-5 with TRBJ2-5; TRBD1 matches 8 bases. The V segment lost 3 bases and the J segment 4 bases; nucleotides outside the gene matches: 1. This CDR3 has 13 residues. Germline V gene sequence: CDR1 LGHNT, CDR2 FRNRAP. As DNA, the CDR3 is TGTGCTAGTGGTTTAGGACAGGGAGAGACCCAGTACTTC. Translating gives CASGLGQGETQYF.

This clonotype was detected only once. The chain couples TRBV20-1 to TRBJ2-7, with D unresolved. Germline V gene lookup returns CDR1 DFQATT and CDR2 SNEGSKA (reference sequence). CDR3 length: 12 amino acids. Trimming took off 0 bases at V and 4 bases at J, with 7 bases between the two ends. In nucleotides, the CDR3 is TGCAGTGCTAGAGACCAAAGATACGAGCAGTACTTC. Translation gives CSARDQRYEQYF.

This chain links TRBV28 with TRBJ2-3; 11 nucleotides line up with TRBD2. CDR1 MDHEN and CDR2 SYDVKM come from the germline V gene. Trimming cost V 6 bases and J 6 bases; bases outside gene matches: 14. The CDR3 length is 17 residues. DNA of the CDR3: TGTGCCAGCAGGGGATTCAGGCCGACTAGCGGGAAGGATACGCAGTATTTT. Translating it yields CASRGFRPTSGKDTQYF.

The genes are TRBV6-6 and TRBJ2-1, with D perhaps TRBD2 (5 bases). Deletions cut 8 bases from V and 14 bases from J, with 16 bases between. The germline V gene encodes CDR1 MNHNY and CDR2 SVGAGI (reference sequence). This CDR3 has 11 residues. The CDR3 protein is CASGMTGKKFF. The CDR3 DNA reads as TGTGCCAGCGGCATGACCGGGAAGAAGTTCTTC.

The CDR3 loop is CSVILPDQGSGYTF. The CDR3 coding sequence is TGCAGCGTTATCTTGCCGGACCAGGGGAGCGGCTACACCTTC. The rearrangement uses TRBV29-1 and TRBJ1-2; D may be TRBD1 (6 bases). Germline loops: CDR1 SQVTM, CDR2 ANQGSEA. Between the trimmed V and J ends, which lost 5 bases and 8 bases, there was a span of 21 bases. The CDR3 spans 14 residues.